The clone carrying this T cell receptor (beta chain) turned up a few times. The record originates from a study of T cells in tuberculosis. Study background: CD1B tetramers identified T cells specific for mycobacterial lipid GMM.

The ends were cut back, 5 bases at V and 2 bases at J, with 16 bases in the middle. The germline V gene has CDR1 SGHNT and CDR2 YENEEA. The CDR3 length is 16 residues. Sequencing used immunoSEQ multiplex PCR; TCRdb keeps in-frame clones, though not all of them. The sample lists approximately 59,000 clones, 88% seen once, with around a fifth in the top ten. Overall study results and limits: The stringent gate may have excluded weak CD1B-GMM tetramer binders.

After thawing and overnight rest, PBMC were stained with GMM-loaded CD1B tetramer, viability dye and anti-CD3 for sorting. The lipid loaded on the CD1B tetramers was C32 glucose monomycolate from Rhodococcus equi. CD14-expressing monocytes were removed from PBMC before cryopreservation and sorting. From each donor, some 90,000 tetramer-negative cells were sorted. The chain is built from TRBV11-3 and TRBJ1-5, with TRBD1 as a possible D gene (5 bases). This sequence was found in an adult woman with latent tuberculosis. The sequenced sample consisted of CD1b-GMM tetramer-negative cells sorted from PBMCs. CDR3 sequence reads: CASSPTGGSRNQPQHF. In DNA, the CDR3 is TGTGCCAGCAGCCCAACCGGGGGTAGCCGCAATCAGCCCCAGCATTTT.